Listed below are T cell receptor beta chains from one sample, sequenced in a study of molecular identifiers for immune sequencing clone quantification. TCRdb redid the calling of the PCR reads with MiXCR, one entry per CDR3 protein. The sample lists more than 450,000 distinct CDR3 sequences; about 25% were seen once. Sequencing used naive CD8+ T cells from blood, with Jurkat cell RNA spiked in. These receptors all stem from a human donor in good health. Some libraries in this study had Jurkat cell RNA spiked in. CDR3s include the opening cysteine and the closing phenylalanine or tryptophan.

>TRBV20-1|TRBJ1-1
CSARDRTGKDTEAFF
>TRBV19|TRBJ2-7
CASSMGCGSYEQYF
>TRBV6-5|TRBJ2-7
CASSYAGQSYEQYF
>TRBV6-5|TRBJ2-5
CASSNLQYQETQYF
>TRBV20-1|TRBJ2-5
CSARDLAGVSQETQYF
>TRBV15|TRBJ2-7
CATSFSGTPQEQYF
>TRBV7-8|TRBJ1-2
CASGYIQLGQNLDGYTF
>TRBV6-5|TRBJ2-3
CASSYSIAGIHFSDTQYF
>TRBV2|TRBJ2-5
CASRDFQETQYF
>TRBV20-1|TRBJ2-7
CSARAPSGGYEQYF
>TRBV3-1|TRBJ1-5
CASSLSRGNQPQHF
>TRBV6-4|TRBJ1-1
CASSDYLGSEAFF
>TRBV7-2|TRBJ2-1
CASRFSGGDYNEQFF
>TRBV29-1|TRBJ2-5
CSVQGPEGETQYF
>TRBV4-3|TRBJ2-2
CASSQERAVTGGLFF
>TRBV29-1|TRBJ2-7
CSVESTGASYEQYF
>TRBV12-3/TRBV12-4|TRBJ2-7
CASSSRGRGYEQYF
>TRBV19|TRBJ2-7
CASSTTGLPNYEQYF
>TRBV7-9|TRBJ2-5
CASRISGVQETQYF
>TRBV30|TRBJ1-1
CAWSNEGFTEAFF
>TRBV20-1|TRBJ1-3
CSAEDEDVGNTIYF
>TRBV30|TRBJ2-2
CAWSERTLFTGELFF
>TRBV7-2|TRBJ1-4
CASSLVSQGGKLFF
>TRBV7-9|TRBJ2-6
CASSQTGQNVDSGANVLTF
>TRBV6-5|TRBJ2-1
CASSYGGTGDEQFF
>TRBV6-4|TRBJ2-3
CASSALGGYTSTDTQYF
>TRBV7-9|TRBJ2-7
CASRGRGPYEQYF
>TRBV12-5|TRBJ2-5
CASGHGMEETQYF
>TRBV15|TRBJ1-1
CATSREGHTNTEAFF